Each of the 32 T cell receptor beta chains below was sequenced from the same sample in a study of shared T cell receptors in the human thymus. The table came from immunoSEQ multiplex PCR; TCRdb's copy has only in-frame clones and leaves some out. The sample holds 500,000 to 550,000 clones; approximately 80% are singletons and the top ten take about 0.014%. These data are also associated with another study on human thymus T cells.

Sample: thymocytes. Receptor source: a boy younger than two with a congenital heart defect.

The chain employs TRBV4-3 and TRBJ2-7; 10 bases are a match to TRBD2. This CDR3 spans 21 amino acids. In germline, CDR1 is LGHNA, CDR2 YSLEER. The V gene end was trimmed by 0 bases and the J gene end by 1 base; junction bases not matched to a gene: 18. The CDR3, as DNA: TGCGCCAGCAGCCAAGATTCTTCGGCTAGCGGGAGTTCCCAGGGGTCCTACGAGCAGTACTTC. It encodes CASSQDSSASGSSQGSYEQYF.

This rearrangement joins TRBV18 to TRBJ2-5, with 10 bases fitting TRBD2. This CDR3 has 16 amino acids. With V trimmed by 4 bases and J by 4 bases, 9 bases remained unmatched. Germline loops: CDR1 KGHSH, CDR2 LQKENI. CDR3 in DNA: TGTGCCAGCTCACGGCCTAGCGGGAGTGGAATAGAGACCCAGTACTTC. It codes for CASSRPSGSGIETQYF.

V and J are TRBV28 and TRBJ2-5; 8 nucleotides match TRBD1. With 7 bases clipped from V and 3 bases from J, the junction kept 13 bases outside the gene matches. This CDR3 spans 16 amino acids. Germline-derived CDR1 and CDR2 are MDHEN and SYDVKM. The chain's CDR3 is CASTSWGGQGEETQYF. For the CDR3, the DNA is TGTGCCAGCACCTCATGGGGCGGACAGGGAGAAGAGACCCAGTACTTC.

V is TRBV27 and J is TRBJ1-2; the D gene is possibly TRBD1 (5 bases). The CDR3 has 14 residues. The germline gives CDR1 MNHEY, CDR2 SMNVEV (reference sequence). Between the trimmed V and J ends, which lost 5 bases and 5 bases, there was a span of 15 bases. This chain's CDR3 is CASSPPGGTYGYTF. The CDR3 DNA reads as TGTGCCAGCAGTCCCCCGGGTGGGACTTATGGCTACACCTTC.

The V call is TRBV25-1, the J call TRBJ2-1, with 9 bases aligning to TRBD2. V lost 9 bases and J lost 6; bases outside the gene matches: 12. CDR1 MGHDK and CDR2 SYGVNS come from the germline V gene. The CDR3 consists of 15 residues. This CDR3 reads CASGVLREGCNEQFF. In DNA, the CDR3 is TGTGCCAGTGGCGTGTTGCGGGAGGGGTGCAATGAGCAGTTCTTC.

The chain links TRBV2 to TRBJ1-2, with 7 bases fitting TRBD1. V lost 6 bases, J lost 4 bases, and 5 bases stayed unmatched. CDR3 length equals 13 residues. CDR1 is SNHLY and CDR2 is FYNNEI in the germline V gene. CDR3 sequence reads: CASSETGFYGYTF. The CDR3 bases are TGTGCCAGCAGCGAGACAGGGTTCTATGGCTACACCTTC.

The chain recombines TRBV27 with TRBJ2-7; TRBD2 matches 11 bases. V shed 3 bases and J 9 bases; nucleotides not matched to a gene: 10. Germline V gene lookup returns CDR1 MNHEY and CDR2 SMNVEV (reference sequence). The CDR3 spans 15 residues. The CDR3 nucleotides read TGTGCCAGCAGTTTCTCTACTAGCGGGAGAAGAACGCAGTACTTC. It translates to CASSFSTSGRRTQYF.

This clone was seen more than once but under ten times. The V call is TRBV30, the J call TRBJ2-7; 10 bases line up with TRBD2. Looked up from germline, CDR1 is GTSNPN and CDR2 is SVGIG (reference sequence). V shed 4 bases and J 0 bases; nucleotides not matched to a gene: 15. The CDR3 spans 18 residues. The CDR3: CAWKSRASGSYGSYEQYF. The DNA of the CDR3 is TGTGCCTGGAAGAGTCGGGCTAGCGGGAGCTATGGCTCCTACGAGCAGTACTTC.

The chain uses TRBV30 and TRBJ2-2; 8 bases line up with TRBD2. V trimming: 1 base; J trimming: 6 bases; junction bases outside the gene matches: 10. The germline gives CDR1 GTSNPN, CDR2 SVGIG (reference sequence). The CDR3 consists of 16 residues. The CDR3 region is CAWSGWRKREPGELFF. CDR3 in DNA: TGTGCCTGGAGTGGGTGGAGGAAGCGGGAGCCCGGGGAGCTGTTTTTT.

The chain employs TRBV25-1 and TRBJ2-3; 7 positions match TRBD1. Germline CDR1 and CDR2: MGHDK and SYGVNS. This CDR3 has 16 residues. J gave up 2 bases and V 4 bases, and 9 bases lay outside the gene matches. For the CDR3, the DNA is TGTGCCAGCAGTGTCCCTCGACAGGGCAACACAGATACGCAGTATTTT. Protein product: CASSVPRQGNTDTQYF.

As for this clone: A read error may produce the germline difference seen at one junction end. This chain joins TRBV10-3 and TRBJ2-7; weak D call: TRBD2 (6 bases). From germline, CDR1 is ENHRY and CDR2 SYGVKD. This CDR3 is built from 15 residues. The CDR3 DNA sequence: TGTGCCATCAGTGAGTCTTGGGGGGTAGGATACGCGCAGTACTTC. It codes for CAISESWGVGYAQYF.

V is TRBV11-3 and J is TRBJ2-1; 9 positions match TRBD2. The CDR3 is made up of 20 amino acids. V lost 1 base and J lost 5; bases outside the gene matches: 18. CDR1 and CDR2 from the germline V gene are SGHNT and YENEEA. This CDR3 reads CASSLVGGGSGSPPHNEQFF. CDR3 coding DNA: TGTGCCAGCAGCTTAGTGGGAGGAGGTAGCGGGAGTCCCCCCCACAATGAGCAGTTCTTC.

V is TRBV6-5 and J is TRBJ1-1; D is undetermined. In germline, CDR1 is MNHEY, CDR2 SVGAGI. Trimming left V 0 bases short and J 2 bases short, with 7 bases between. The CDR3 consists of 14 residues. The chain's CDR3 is CASSYSLSNTEAFF. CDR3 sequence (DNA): TGTGCCAGCAGTTACTCTTTGAGCAACACTGAAGCTTTCTTT.

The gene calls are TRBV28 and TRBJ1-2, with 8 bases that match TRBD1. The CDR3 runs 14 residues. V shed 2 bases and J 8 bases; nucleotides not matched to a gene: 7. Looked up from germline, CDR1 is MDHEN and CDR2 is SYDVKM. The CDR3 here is CASSLPDRGGGYTF. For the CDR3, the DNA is TGTGCCAGCAGTTTACCAGACAGGGGAGGCGGCTACACCTTC.

In nucleotides, the CDR3 is TGCGCCAGCAGCCAAACGAAGGGCCGGACAGACTCTGGAAACACCATATATTTT. This sequence encodes CASSQTKGRTDSGNTIYF. V and J are TRBV4-3 and TRBJ1-3; possible D gene TRBD1, 6 bases. Trimming shortened V by 2 bases and J by 0 bases, and 17 bases separated the two germline ends. The CDR3 extends over 18 amino acids. Per germline, CDR1 LGHNA and CDR2 YSLEER.

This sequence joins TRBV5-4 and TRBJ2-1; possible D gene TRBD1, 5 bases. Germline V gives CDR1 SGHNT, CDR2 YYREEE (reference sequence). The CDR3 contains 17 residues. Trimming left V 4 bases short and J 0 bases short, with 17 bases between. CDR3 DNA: TGTGCCAGCAGCGCCACCAGGGCTTTGAGCTCCTACAATGAGCAGTTCTTC. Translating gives CASSATRALSSYNEQFF.

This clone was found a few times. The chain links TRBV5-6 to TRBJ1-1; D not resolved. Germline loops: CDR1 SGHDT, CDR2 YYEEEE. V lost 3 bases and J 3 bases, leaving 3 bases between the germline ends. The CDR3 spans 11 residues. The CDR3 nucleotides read TGTGCCAGCAGCTCGGACACTGAAGCTTTCTTT. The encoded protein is CASSSDTEAFF.

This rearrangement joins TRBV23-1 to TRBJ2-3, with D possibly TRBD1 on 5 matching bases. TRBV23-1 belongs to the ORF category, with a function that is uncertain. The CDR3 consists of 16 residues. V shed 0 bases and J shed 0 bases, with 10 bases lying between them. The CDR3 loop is CASSQSLRVSTDTQYF. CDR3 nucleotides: TGCGCCAGCAGTCAATCGCTCAGGGTCAGCACAGATACGCAGTATTTT.

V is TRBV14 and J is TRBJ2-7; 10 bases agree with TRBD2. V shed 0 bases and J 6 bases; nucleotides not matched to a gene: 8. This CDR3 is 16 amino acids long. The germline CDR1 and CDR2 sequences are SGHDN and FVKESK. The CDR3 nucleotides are TGTGCCAGCAGCCAAGAGGTGCTAGCGGGAGTAAGCGAGCAGTACTTC. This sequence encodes CASSQEVLAGVSEQYF.

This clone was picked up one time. CDR3 bases: TGTGCCAGCAGCCCCACCTTGGAGTGGGACAGGGGTCACGAGCAGTACTTC. Protein product: CASSPTLEWDRGHEQYF. This sequence joins TRBV9 and TRBJ2-7; 10 nucleotides line up with TRBD1. V lost 4 bases and J lost 5; bases outside the gene matches: 15. The germline CDR1 and CDR2 sequences are SGDLS and YYNGEE. CDR3 length: 17 residues. Full variable domain (remainder filled in from reference TRBV9 and TRBJ2-7): DSGVTQTPKHLITATGQRVTLRCSPRSGDLSVYWYQQSLDQGLQFLIQYYNGEERAKGNILERFSAQQFPDLHSELNLSSLELGDSALYFCASSPTLEWDRGHEQYFGPGTRLTVT.

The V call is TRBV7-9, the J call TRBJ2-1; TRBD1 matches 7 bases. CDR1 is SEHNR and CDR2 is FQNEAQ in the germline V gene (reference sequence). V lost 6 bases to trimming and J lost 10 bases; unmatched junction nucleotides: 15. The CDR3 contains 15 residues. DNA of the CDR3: TGTGCCAGCAGTCAAACAGGGGACCTTCTGGGAGAGCAGTTCTTC. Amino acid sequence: CASSQTGDLLGEQFF.

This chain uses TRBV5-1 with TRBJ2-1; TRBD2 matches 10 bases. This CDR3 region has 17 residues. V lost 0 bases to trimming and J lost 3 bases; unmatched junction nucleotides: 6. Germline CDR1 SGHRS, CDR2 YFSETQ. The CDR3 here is CASSLDIAGGSYNEQFF. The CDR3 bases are TGCGCCAGCAGCTTGGATATAGCGGGAGGAAGCTACAATGAGCAGTTCTTC.

The DNA of the CDR3 is TGCAGCGTTGAAGACAGAGGGCCGAACACCGGGGAGCTGTTTTTT. Translating gives CSVEDRGPNTGELFF. This sequence joins TRBV29-1 and TRBJ2-2, with a weak D call TRBD2 (5 bases). From germline, CDR1 is SQVTM and CDR2 ANQGSEA. The V and J ends lost 0 bases and 0 bases respectively, with 8 bases between them. CDR3 length: 15 amino acids.

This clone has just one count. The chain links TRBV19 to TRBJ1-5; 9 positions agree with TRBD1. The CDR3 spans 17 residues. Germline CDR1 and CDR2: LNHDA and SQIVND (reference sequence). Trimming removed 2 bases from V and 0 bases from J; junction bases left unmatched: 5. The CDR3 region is CASSIWGTGYSNQPQHF. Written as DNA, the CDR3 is TGTGCCAGTAGTATATGGGGGACAGGGTATAGCAATCAGCCCCAGCATTTT.

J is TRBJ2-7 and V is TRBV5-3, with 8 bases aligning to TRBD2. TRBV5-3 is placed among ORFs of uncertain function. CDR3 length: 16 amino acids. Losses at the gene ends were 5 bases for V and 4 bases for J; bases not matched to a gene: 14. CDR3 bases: TGTGCCAGAAGTCGGAGGGGCGGGAGGCCCCCATACGAGCAGTACTTC. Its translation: CARSRRGGRPPYEQYF.

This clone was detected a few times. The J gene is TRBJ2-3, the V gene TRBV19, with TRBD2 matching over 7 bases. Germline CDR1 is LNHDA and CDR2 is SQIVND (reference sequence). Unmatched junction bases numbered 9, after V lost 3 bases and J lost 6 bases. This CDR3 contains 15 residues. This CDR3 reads CASSISERDRDTQYF. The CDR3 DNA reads TGTGCCAGTAGTATTAGCGAGCGGGACCGGGATACGCAGTATTTT.

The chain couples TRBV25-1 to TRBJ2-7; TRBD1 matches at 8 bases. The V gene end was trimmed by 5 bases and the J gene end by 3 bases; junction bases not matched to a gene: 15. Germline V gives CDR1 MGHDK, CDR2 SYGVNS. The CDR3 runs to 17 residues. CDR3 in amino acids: CASSSTDRETQFYEQYF. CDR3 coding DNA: TGTGCCAGCAGTTCGACGGACAGGGAGACCCAATTCTACGAGCAGTACTTC.

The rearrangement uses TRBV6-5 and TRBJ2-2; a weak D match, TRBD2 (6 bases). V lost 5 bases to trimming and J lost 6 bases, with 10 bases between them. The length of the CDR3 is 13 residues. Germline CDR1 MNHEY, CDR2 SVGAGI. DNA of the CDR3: TGTGCCAGCAGTCCCGGACTACCCGGGGAGCTGTTTTTT. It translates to CASSPGLPGELFF.

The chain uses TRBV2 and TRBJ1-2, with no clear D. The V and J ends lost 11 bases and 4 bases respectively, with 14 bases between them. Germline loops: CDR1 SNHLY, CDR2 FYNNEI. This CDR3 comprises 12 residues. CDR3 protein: CAATEGSYGYTF. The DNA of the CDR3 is TGTGCCGCCACGGAGGGCAGCTATGGCTACACCTTC.

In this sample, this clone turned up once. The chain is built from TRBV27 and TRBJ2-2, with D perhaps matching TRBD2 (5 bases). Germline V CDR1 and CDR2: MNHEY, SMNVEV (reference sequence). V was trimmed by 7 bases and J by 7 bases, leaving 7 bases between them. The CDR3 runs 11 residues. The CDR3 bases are TGTGCCAGCAAACGGGGCGGGGAGCTGTTTTTT. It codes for CASKRGGELFF.

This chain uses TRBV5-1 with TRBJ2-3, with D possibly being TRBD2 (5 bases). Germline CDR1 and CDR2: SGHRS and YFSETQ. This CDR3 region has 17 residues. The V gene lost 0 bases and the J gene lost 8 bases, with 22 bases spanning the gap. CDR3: CASSLVSGRRPKSTQYF. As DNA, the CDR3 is TGCGCCAGCAGCTTGGTGTCGGGGAGACGCCCAAAGTCTACGCAGTATTTT.

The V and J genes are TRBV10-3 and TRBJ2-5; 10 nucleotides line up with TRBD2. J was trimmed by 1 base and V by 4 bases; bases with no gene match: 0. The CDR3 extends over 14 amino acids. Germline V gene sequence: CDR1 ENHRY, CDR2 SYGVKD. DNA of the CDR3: TGTGCCATCAGTGGGACTAGCGGCCAAGAGACCCAGTACTTC. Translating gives CAISGTSGQETQYF.